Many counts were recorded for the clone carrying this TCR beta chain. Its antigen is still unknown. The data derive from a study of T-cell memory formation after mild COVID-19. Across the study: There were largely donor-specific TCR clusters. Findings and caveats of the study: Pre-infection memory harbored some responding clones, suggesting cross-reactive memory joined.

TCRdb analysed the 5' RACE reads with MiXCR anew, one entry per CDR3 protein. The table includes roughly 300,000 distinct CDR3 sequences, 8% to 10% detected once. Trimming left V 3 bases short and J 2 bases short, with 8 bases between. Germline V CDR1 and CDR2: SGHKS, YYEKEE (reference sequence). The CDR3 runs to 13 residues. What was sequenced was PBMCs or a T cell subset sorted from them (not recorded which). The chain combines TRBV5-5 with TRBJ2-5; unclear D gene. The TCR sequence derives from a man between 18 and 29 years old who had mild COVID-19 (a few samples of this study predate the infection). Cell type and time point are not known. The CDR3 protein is CASSYRPQETQYF. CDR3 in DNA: TGTGCCAGCAGCTACCGACCACAAGAGACCCAGTACTTC.